This paragraph reports one TCR beta chain. Its cognate antigen is unknown. These data come from a study of vaccination effects on CD4 cells after COVID-19. About the study: The cohort was immunized with two doses of either the BNT162b2 or mRNA-1273 vaccine. Regarding the study as a whole: Common cold coronaviruses were cross-recognized by only 1 of 255 vaccine-induced clones in healthy vaccinees. The study, lacking early post-infection timepoints, had few convalescent patients.

Before sequencing, viral peptide pools were used by the ViraFEST assay to expand antigen-specific CD4+ T cells. Isolation of CD4+ T cells took place after more than 9 days of culture. Vaccinees lacked prior SARS-CoV-2 infection and tested negative for nucleocapsid antibodies. Only in-frame clones appear in the TCRdb table, and some are missing; sequencing was by immunoSEQ multiplex PCR. The sample lists roughly 42,000 clones; around 70% were seen once. CDR3 length: 14 residues. Germline values: CDR1 MNHEY, CDR2 SVGAGI. V dropped 6 bases and J dropped 0 bases, with 9 bases sitting between them. The J gene is TRBJ2-4, the V gene TRBV6-5, with D maybe TRBD1 (5 bases). The input for sequencing was CD4+ T cells from PBMCs cultured with HCoV-OC43 spike peptides, taken before COVID-19 vaccination. Subset described: HCoV-OC43 spike overlapping peptide pool stimulation. The TCR sequence derives from a human donor who received a COVID-19 vaccine. This chain's CDR3 is CASRLGLAKNIQYF. CDR3 sequence (DNA): TGTGCCAGCAGGCTGGGGCTAGCCAAAAACATTCAGTACTTC.